The clone carrying this T cell receptor beta chain rates as large. Clones were sequenced by immunoSEQ multiplex PCR, and TCRdb holds only the in-frame ones, with some missing. The repertoire consists of approximately 65,000 clones, with approximately 86% occurring once and the leading ten covering approximately 4.9%. These data originate in a study of technical replicates of blood from a handful of donors. Germline V gene sequence: CDR1 SEHNR, CDR2 FQNEAQ (reference sequence). This CDR3 is built from 16 residues. V was trimmed by 7 bases and J by 7 bases, leaving 20 bases between them. This sequence was found in a human donor in good health. Some clones in this sample may be carry-over from other donors' samples. Sequences were obtained from PBMCs. The V gene is TRBV7-9, the J gene TRBJ1-6, with D possibly being TRBD1 (6 bases). This CDR3 reads CASTFSRGIDNSPLHF. In DNA, the CDR3 is TGTGCCAGCACCTTCAGCAGGGGTATAGACAATTCACCCCTCCACTTT.